The 2 T cell receptor beta chains below all came from one sample that was sequenced in a study of control samples from healthy donors and cancer patients. Assay: immunoSEQ multiplex PCR; the TCRdb copy retains only in-frame clones and omits some. This table has around 83,000 clones, 90% to 95% appearing once. The material sequenced was PBMCs. The receptor set was obtained from a woman aged 40 to 49 with lung cancer.

V is TRBV27 and J is TRBJ1-4; D is ambiguous. From germline, CDR1 is MNHEY and CDR2 SMNVEV (reference sequence). Trimming took 0 bases from V and 4 from J, leaving 15 bases between them. The CDR3 is made up of 17 amino acids. The CDR3 protein is CASSLSELEVDNEKLFF. CDR3 coding DNA: TGTGCCAGCAGTTTATCGGAGCTAGAAGTAGATAATGAAAAACTGTTTTTT.

The rearrangement links TRBV9 to TRBJ2-3, with D unclear. The CDR3 runs 14 residues. V gave up 0 bases and J gave up 1 base, with 6 bases separating them. Per the germline V gene, CDR1 is SGDLS and CDR2 is YYNGEE. DNA for the CDR3: TGTGCCAGCAGCGTAGATCTGGGCACAGATACGCAGTATTTT. Translating gives CASSVDLGTDTQYF.